A single TCR beta chain is shown here with its context. Its specificity is unknown. This sample was included in a study of cytomegalovirus exposure and HLA in healthy donors. The PCR employed 60 Vbeta primers together with 13 Jbeta primers. Assay: immunoSEQ multiplex PCR; the TCRdb copy retains only in-frame clones and omits some. Of fewer than 200,000 clones in the sample, about 80% were seen once. From germline, CDR1 is SGHRS and CDR2 YFSETQ. This CDR3 contains 17 residues. V lost 4 bases to trimming and J lost 0 bases; unmatched junction nucleotides: 13. Findings of the study overall: Productive rates of about 90% or about 30% were seen for most TCR beta V segments in an earlier analysis. The authors later found TCR association rates varying by HLA locus, with DRB1 most and HLA-C fewest.

Each donor's status was that of a healthy bone marrow donor. The V call is TRBV5-1, the J call TRBJ2-7, with TRBD1 matching over 7 bases. The sample was PBMCs. The TCR was taken from a boy aged 10-17 years in good health and CMV-seronegative. CDR3 coding DNA: TGCGCCAGCAGCAGTGGCCTAGGACAGGTTCTCTCCTACGAGCAGTACTTC. This gives the protein CASSSGLGQVLSYEQYF.